This TCR beta chain comes out of a study of blood T cell repertoires in COVID-19. Study as a whole: Samples representing acute and convalescent COVID-19 were sourced from the United States, Italy and Spain. From T cells, B-cell-depleted T cells, or PBMCs came the material, which was cDNA or gDNA.

The CDR3 is 13 residues long. Germline V gene lookup returns CDR1 SGHNT and CDR2 YYREEE (reference sequence). Trimming pared 4 bases from V and 6 bases from J, leaving 11 bases between. In the original analysis: Amplification of reference gene primers provided the estimated nucleated cell counts. Produced via immunoSEQ multiplex PCR; TCRdb's table is partial and in-frame only. That table gives V, J and clone size, and the DNA gave D and trimming. The table shows about 170,000 clones, with roughly 80% occurring only once. The chain combines TRBV5-4 with TRBJ1-3, with D uncertain. The specimen was peripheral blood. This clonotype was sampled from a man aged 60-69 years with acute or convalescent COVID-19. CDR3 in DNA: TGTGCCAGCAGCACCGATAGTACAAACACCATATATTTT. Its protein product is CASSTDSTNTIYF.